The text below deals with one T cell receptor beta chain. This CDR3 has 12 residues. Germline CDR1 and CDR2: SGHTS and YDEGEE. Trimming took off 0 bases at V and 5 bases at J, with 6 bases between the two ends. Seattle patients were enrolled during active infection and followed longitudinally. The data were taken from a study of blood T cell repertoires in COVID-19. Study information: Samples of COVID-19 (acute and convalescent) were obtained from the United States, Italy and Spain.

As processed by the authors: Reference gene primer amplification gave estimated nucleated cell counts. The data were produced by immunoSEQ multiplex PCR, yet TCRdb's version contains in-frame clones alone and is incomplete. The V and J calls and the clone size are those of that table, but D and trimming were determined from the DNA. This table has 250,000 to 350,000 clones, roughly 84% appearing once. Sequenced: peripheral blood. This TCR was recovered from a human donor with COVID-19, enrolled during active disease. The donor label of this sample is uncertain. The genes are TRBV5-8 and TRBJ2-7, with D unresolved. Here the CDR3 reads CASSLARHEQYF. The CDR3, as DNA: TGTGCCAGCAGCTTGGCCAGGCACGAGCAGTACTTC.